These 10 T cell receptor beta chains came from one sample sequenced in a study of cytomegalovirus exposure and HLA in healthy donors. PCR employed 60 Vbeta and 13 Jbeta primers. Sequencing was performed with immunoSEQ multiplex PCR; in TCRdb, only in-frame clones are kept and a portion is missing. The repertoire holds 190,000 or so clones, with 82% as singletons. Sequenced material: PBMCs. The receptors come from a boy between 2 and 10 years old in good health and CMV-seronegative.

The V call is TRBV12-5, the J call TRBJ1-5, with D maybe TRBD1 (6 bases). CDR1 is LGHNT, CDR2 FRNRAP, per germline. The CDR3 loop spans 18 amino acids. Trimming cost V 3 bases and J 5 bases, with 23 bases left between them. As DNA, the CDR3 is TGTGCTAGTGGTTTTATCACACAGGGAATGGGAAGAGATCAGCCCCAGCATTTT. It translates to CASGFITQGMGRDQPQHF.

This chain joins TRBV7-2 and TRBJ1-1; 9 nucleotides match TRBD1. The germline CDR1 and CDR2 sequences are SGHTA and FQGNSA. The V segment lost 5 bases and the J segment 5 bases; nucleotides outside the gene matches: 15. This CDR3 is 17 amino acids long. The DNA for the CDR3 is TGTGCCAGCAGCCCTGGACAGGGGCGTTCTGCGGTAACTGAAGCTTTCTTT. Protein sequence: CASSPGQGRSAVTEAFF.

This clone was counted only a few times. The chain employs TRBV7-2 and TRBJ2-7; TRBD2 matches at 13 bases. V was clipped by 5 bases and J by 0 bases; unmatched bases: 7. The CDR3 is made up of 17 amino acids. Germline-derived CDR1 and CDR2 are SGHTA and FQGNSA. The CDR3 bases are TGTGCCAGCAGCAAGACTAGCGGGGGGACTAGCTCCTACGAGCAGTACTTC. Encoded protein: CASSKTSGGTSSYEQYF. Complete variable domain (other parts from reference TRBV7-2 and TRBJ2-7): GAGVSQSPSNKVTEKGKDVELRCDPISGHTALYWYRQSLGQGLEFLIYFQGNSAPDKSGLPSDRFSAERTGGSVSTLTIQRTQQEDSAVYLCASSKTSGGTSSYEQYFGPGTRLTVT.

The chain couples TRBV7-8 to TRBJ1-3; D gene unclear. The CDR3 totals 15 residues. Trimming pared 2 bases from V and 0 bases from J, leaving 8 bases between. CDR1 is SGHVS, CDR2 FQNEAQ, per germline. DNA for the CDR3: TGTGCCAGCAGCTTATCAGGCCTCTCTGGAAACACCATATATTTT. Translating it yields CASSLSGLSGNTIYF.

V and J are TRBV4-2 and TRBJ2-5; D gene uncertain. Per germline, CDR1 LGHNA and CDR2 YNFKEQ. V lost 3 bases and J lost 3, with 14 bases in between. The CDR3 sequence is 15 residues long. The CDR3 nucleotides are TGTGCCAGCAGCCAGGATTCAAACAGAAAAGAGACCCAGTACTTC. This translates into CASSQDSNRKETQYF.

This chain links TRBV13 with TRBJ1-1; D is unresolved. The V end lost 6 bases, the J end lost 5 bases, and 25 bases lay between the germline ends. CDR3 length: 17 amino acids. CDR1 PRHDT and CDR2 FYEKMQ come from the germline V gene (reference sequence). The CDR3 here is CASRTRVGRDIGTEAFF. CDR3 coding DNA: TGTGCCAGCAGGACCCGGGTGGGTCGGGATATAGGGACTGAAGCTTTCTTT.

This chain joins TRBV7-8 and TRBJ2-3, with D uncertain. The CDR3 length is 17 residues. V lost 0 bases and J 0 bases, leaving 13 bases between the germline ends. The germline gives CDR1 SGHVS, CDR2 FQNEAQ. The DNA for the CDR3 is TGTGCCAGCAGCTTAGCCGGGTTTCCTCCTAGCACAGATACGCAGTATTTT. It translates to CASSLAGFPPSTDTQYF.

The CDR3 coding sequence is TGTGCCAGCAGCGTAGGTATCCAGCGGGGGGTCTCCTACGAGCAGTACTTC. It translates to CASSVGIQRGVSYEQYF. The chain recombines TRBV9 with TRBJ2-7; the match to TRBD2 covers 9 bases. The germline V gene encodes CDR1 SGDLS and CDR2 YYNGEE. V was pared by 0 bases and J by 0 bases, with 7 bases of the junction left unmatched. There are 17 residues in the CDR3.

The gene calls are TRBV27 and TRBJ1-1; D remains ambiguous. Germline V lookup: CDR1 MNHEY, CDR2 SMNVEV (reference sequence). CDR3 size: 12 residues. V lost 4 bases and J lost 10, with 13 bases in between. The DNA for the CDR3 is TGTGCCAGCAGTTCAAGGTCCTCGGGAGCTTTCTTT. It translates to CASSSRSSGAFF.

The CDR3 region has the DNA TGTGCCAGCAGCTTACCAGGGAGGGGCACTGAAGCTTTCTTT. Its protein is CASSLPGRGTEAFF. The V gene is TRBV7-9, the J gene TRBJ1-1; TRBD1 might be the D (5 bases). Trimming took 2 bases from V and 4 from J, leaving 11 bases between them. This CDR3 comprises 14 residues. The V gene's germline CDR1 is SEHNR and CDR2 FQNEAQ (reference sequence).